Following are 6 T cell receptor beta chains from one sample sequenced in a study of identical twins. TCRdb ran MiXCR on the 5' RACE reads and lists one entry per CDR3 protein. The sample holds under 300,000 distinct CDR3 sequences, over 11% seen once. The source material was memory (CD45RO+) T cells sorted from blood. The receptors originated from a woman aged 18-29 years in good health.

This clonotype has just a few counts. The genes are TRBV5-6 and TRBJ2-7; possible D gene TRBD1, 7 bases. V was pared by 4 bases and J by 2 bases, with 16 bases between. This CDR3 comprises 15 residues. Germline CDR1 is SGHDT and CDR2 is YYEEEE. The CDR3 coding sequence is TGTGCCAGCAGCCTCCCCGCCAGGGGGGCCTACGAGCAGTACTTC. Translated: CASSLPARGAYEQYF. Based on the CDR3 plus reference TRBV5-6 and TRBJ2-7, the full variable domain is DAGVTQSPTHLIKTRGQQVTLRCSPKSGHDTVSWYQQALGQGPQFIFQYYEEEERQRGNFPDRFSGHQFPNYSSELNVNALLLGDSALYLCASSLPARGAYEQYFGPGTRLTVT.

The chain recombines TRBV12-3 or TRBV12-4 with TRBJ1-2, with TRBD1 matching 10 bases. The V and J ends lost 6 bases and 5 bases, in that order; junction bases with no gene match: 9. CDR3 length: 15 residues. CDR3 amino acids: CASSRPGQGTYGYTF. DNA of the CDR3: TGTGCCAGCAGCCGGCCGGGACAGGGGACATATGGCTACACCTTC.

In its sample, this clonotype was seen a few times. The gene calls are TRBV6-1 and TRBJ2-7, with 9 bases that match TRBD1. The V and J ends lost 5 bases and 5 bases, in that order; junction bases with no gene match: 7. Germline CDR1 is MNHNS and CDR2 is SASEGT. CDR3 length equals 14 residues. The CDR3, as DNA: TGTGCCAGCAGTCCCGGACAGGGGAGGGACGAGCAGTACTTC. The encoded protein is CASSPGQGRDEQYF.

J is TRBJ1-4 and V is TRBV12-3 or TRBV12-4, with a possible D match to TRBD1 (5 bases). The CDR3 is 13 residues long. V lost 4 bases and J lost 7, with 10 bases in between. CDR3 sequence (DNA): TGTGCCAGCAGTTCCGGGGGTCGTGAAAAACTGTTTTTT. Protein sequence: CASSSGGREKLFF.

This clonotype was recorded many times. V usage is TRBV12-3 or TRBV12-4 and J usage is TRBJ2-2; 8 bases are a match to TRBD1. Trimming removed 6 bases from V and 3 bases from J; junction bases left unmatched: 6. The CDR3 sequence is 15 residues long. CDR3 residues: CASSPPGQDTGELFF. The CDR3 nucleotides read TGTGCCAGCAGCCCGCCGGGACAGGACACCGGGGAGCTGTTTTTT.

This clonotype turned up a few times. The chain links TRBV28 to TRBJ1-3; TRBD1 aligns across 7 bases. This CDR3 has 14 residues. Germline V lookup: CDR1 MDHEN, CDR2 SYDVKM. The J segment lost 3 bases and the V segment lost 5 bases, leaving 4 bases of the junction unmatched. The CDR3 here is CASSTTGDGNTIYF. In nucleotides, the CDR3 is TGTGCCAGCAGTACAACAGGGGATGGAAACACCATATATTTT.